The 32 T cell receptor beta chains below all came from one sample that was sequenced in a study of cytotoxic CD8 clonotypes in ibrutinib-treated CLL. The assay was immunoSEQ multiplex PCR, and TCRdb's table has in-frame clones only and misses some. Of over 250,000 clones in the sample, more than 70% are singletons; the top ten hold around 6%. Sample: PBMCs, taken at disease progression, from a patient treated with ibrutinib. The receptors derive from a human donor with chronic lymphocytic leukemia.

This chain joins TRBV29-1 and TRBJ1-1, with TRBD1 as a possible D gene (6 bases). In germline, CDR1 is SQVTM, CDR2 ANQGSEA. V lost 1 base to trimming and J lost 3 bases, with 18 bases between them. The CDR3 has 16 amino acids. The CDR3 reads CSVEGAGGHPYTEAFF. CDR3 nucleotide sequence: TGCAGCGTTGAAGGGGCTGGGGGGCACCCTTACACTGAAGCTTTCTTT. The complete variable domain, with remaining parts taken from reference TRBV29-1 and TRBJ1-1, reads SAVISQKPSRDICQRGTSLTIQCQVDSQVTMMFWYRQQPGQSLTLIATANQGSEATYESGFVIDKFPISRPNLTFSTLTVSNMSPEDSSIYLCSVEGAGGHPYTEAFFGQGTRLTVV.

J is TRBJ1-1 and V is TRBV27, with a weak D call TRBD1 (5 bases). The CDR3 totals 15 residues. V was trimmed by 3 bases and J by 3 bases, leaving 14 bases between them. In germline, CDR1 is MNHEY, CDR2 SMNVEV (reference sequence). The CDR3 nucleotides read TGTGCCAGCAGTTTGTCAGGGAACGTGCACACTGAAGCTTTCTTT. As protein: CASSLSGNVHTEAFF.

This clone was detected only a few times. J is TRBJ2-3 and V is TRBV9; 10 bases are shared with TRBD2. The CDR3 runs 16 residues. CDR1 and CDR2 (germline): SGDLS, YYNGEE. The V gene end was trimmed by 3 bases and the J gene end by 1 base; junction bases not matched to a gene: 5. The CDR3 coding sequence is TGTGCCAGCAGCGCAACCGGGACTAGCGGCACAGATACGCAGTATTTT. This codes for CASSATGTSGTDTQYF.

The rearrangement uses TRBV18 and TRBJ2-5, with a tentative D call TRBD2 (7 bases). The ends were cut back, 6 bases at V and 0 bases at J, with 35 bases in the middle. The germline CDR1 and CDR2 sequences are KGHSH and LQKENI. The CDR3 is made up of 22 amino acids. CDR3 in amino acids: CASSRLAHRSGAREGYQETQYF. In nucleotides, the CDR3 is TGTGCCAGCTCGAGACTCGCTCACCGGTCAGGGGCAAGGGAGGGCTACCAAGAGACCCAGTACTTC.

The chain uses TRBV5-1 and TRBJ1-2, with a tentative D call TRBD1 (6 bases). Germline CDR1 and CDR2: SGHRS and YFSETQ. V was trimmed by 2 bases and J by 6 bases, leaving 14 bases between them. This CDR3 is 14 amino acids long. CDR3 sequence: CASSLPGVMNGYTF. In DNA, the CDR3 is TGCGCCAGCAGCTTACCAGGGGTTATGAATGGCTACACCTTC.

V is TRBV13 and J is TRBJ2-1; 9 bases map to TRBD2. J lost 8 bases, V lost 5 bases, and 7 bases had no gene match. Germline lookup yields CDR1 PRHDT and CDR2 FYEKMQ (reference sequence). This CDR3 is built from 14 residues. Written as DNA, the CDR3 is TGTGCCAGCAGCCCGGGACTAGCTAGGTATGAGCAGTTCTTC. This encodes CASSPGLARYEQFF.

J is TRBJ1-2 and V is TRBV15; TRBD1 aligns across 9 bases. The V gene's germline CDR1 is LNHNV and CDR2 YYDKDF (reference sequence). The ends lost 0 bases at V and 4 bases at J; junction bases unmatched: 3. The CDR3 covers 15 residues. The DNA for the CDR3 is TGTGCCACCAGCAGAGAATCGACAGGGGGCTATGGCTACACCTTC. The encoded protein is CATSRESTGGYGYTF. Full variable domain (outside the CDR3, taken from reference TRBV15 and TRBJ1-2): DAMVIQNPRYQVTQFGKPVTLSCSQTLNHNVMYWYQQKSSQAPKLLFHYYDKDFNNEADTPDNFQSRRPNTSFCFLDIRSPGLGDTAMYLCATSRESTGGYGYTFGSGTRLTVV.

The chain carries TRBV28 and TRBJ2-5; 7 positions match TRBD2. Germline V gene lookup returns CDR1 MDHEN and CDR2 SYDVKM. V dropped 5 bases and J dropped 2; count of bases not matched to a gene: 11. The CDR3 covers 16 residues. The CDR3: CASSTGGWGKQETQYF. The CDR3 coding sequence is TGTGCCAGCAGTACCGGGGGGTGGGGAAAACAAGAGACCCAGTACTTC.

This clone was counted a single time. The J gene is TRBJ2-7, the V gene TRBV29-1; D unclear. Trimming cost V 2 bases and J 0 bases, with 14 bases left between them. The CDR3 loop spans 15 amino acids. The germline CDR1 and CDR2 sequences are SQVTM and ANQGSEA. The CDR3, as DNA: TGCAGCGTTGAAACCCGTGAGTCCTTCTCCTACGAGCAGTACTTC. This translates into CSVETRESFSYEQYF.

The V call is TRBV6-5, the J call TRBJ1-1, with 10 bases identical to TRBD1. V lost 5 bases to trimming and J lost 5 bases; unmatched junction nucleotides: 8. Germline V gene data show CDR1 as MNHEY and CDR2 as SVGAGI. The CDR3 covers 15 residues. CDR3 sequence reads: CASSTSWTGGTEAFF. For the CDR3, the DNA is TGTGCCAGCAGTACATCCTGGACAGGGGGTACTGAAGCTTTCTTT.

The chain joins TRBV14 to TRBJ2-6, with 7 bases that match TRBD1. In germline, CDR1 is SGHDN, CDR2 FVKESK. The CDR3 spans 20 residues. The junction had 13 bases not matched to a gene; V was cut back by 2 bases and J by 0 bases. CDR3 coding DNA: TGTGCCAGCAGCCAACGCGAGTTTGTCAGGGGGAACTCTGGGGCCAACGTCCTGACTTTC. Translated: CASSQREFVRGNSGANVLTF.

The CDR3 spells CASSVVPGRGVGETQYF. The CDR3 DNA sequence: TGTGCCAGCAGCGTAGTGCCGGGTAGGGGAGTAGGAGAGACCCAGTACTTC. The V gene is TRBV9, the J gene TRBJ2-5, with D possibly being TRBD1 or TRBD2 (5 bases each). CDR1 is SGDLS and CDR2 is YYNGEE in the germline V gene. Trimming stripped 0 bases from V and 4 bases from J, with 19 bases between. CDR3 length: 17 amino acids.

V usage is TRBV7-8 and J usage is TRBJ2-7, with D perhaps TRBD1 (6 bases). The V gene's germline CDR1 is SGHVS and CDR2 FQNEAQ. This CDR3 contains 13 residues. Trimming removed 5 bases from V and 6 bases from J, with 14 bases in between. The CDR3 DNA follows: TGTGCCAGCAGCCCTCGGACAGTCGGCGAGCAGTACTTC. This translates into CASSPRTVGEQYF.

The rearrangement uses TRBV28 and TRBJ2-5; no clear D. Trimming removed 6 bases at V and 0 bases at J, with 8 bases between. The germline V gene encodes CDR1 MDHEN and CDR2 SYDVKM. This CDR3 comprises 13 residues. CDR3 bases: TGTGCCAGCAGGAGGTTGTACCAAGAGACCCAGTACTTC. Encoded protein: CASRRLYQETQYF.

The chain employs TRBV29-1 and TRBJ2-3; TRBD2 is a possible D gene (6 bases). The germline CDR1 and CDR2 sequences are SQVTM and ANQGSEA. The CDR3 sequence is 13 residues long. The ends were cut back, 4 bases at V and 2 bases at J, with 10 bases in the middle. Written as DNA, the CDR3 is TGCAGCGTTGCCGCGGGGACCACAGATACGCAGTATTTT. It encodes CSVAAGTTDTQYF.

Remarks on this clone: A read error may account for a junction end that differs from germline. This chain connects TRBV10-3 to TRBJ1-4; D is uncertain. The CDR3 consists of 14 residues. The V gene's germline CDR1 is ENHRY and CDR2 SYGVKD. CDR3 amino acids: CAIRESPGGEKLFF. The CDR3 DNA sequence: TGTGCCATCAGAGAGTCACCGGGCGGCGAAAAACTGTTTTTT.

The V gene is TRBV10-3, the J gene TRBJ2-7; 7 bases are a match to TRBD2. CDR1 ENHRY and CDR2 SYGVKD come from the germline V gene. This CDR3 has 16 residues. V was pared by 6 bases and J by 6 bases, with 17 bases of the junction left unmatched. The CDR3 protein is CAISQSGVGGPGEQYF. CDR3 nucleotide sequence: TGTGCCATCAGCCAGAGTGGGGTGGGAGGGCCCGGCGAGCAGTACTTC.

This clone was picked up a small number of times. The chain couples TRBV7-3 to TRBJ2-3; TRBD2 aligns across 8 bases. Germline assignment: CDR1 SGHTA and CDR2 FQGTGA. CDR3 length: 15 amino acids. V dropped 3 bases and J dropped 0; count of bases not matched to a gene: 2. The CDR3 region is CASSFSGTSTDTQYF. For the CDR3, the DNA is TGTGCCAGCAGCTTTAGCGGGACGAGCACAGATACGCAGTATTTT.

This clone was seen only a few times. The rearrangement joins TRBV5-8 to TRBJ2-1, with no clear D. The CDR3 loop spans 12 amino acids. V dropped 2 bases and J dropped 8 bases, with 8 bases sitting between them. Per germline, CDR1 SGHTS and CDR2 YDEGEE. The CDR3 region has the DNA TGTGCCAGCAGCTTTACACGGTATGAGCAGTTCTTC. Encoded protein: CASSFTRYEQFF.

The rearrangement links TRBV9 to TRBJ1-2, with unresolved D. CDR3 length: 14 amino acids. Germline CDR1 reads SGDLS; CDR2 reads YYNGEE. Trimming shortened V by 0 bases and J by 3 bases, and 9 bases separated the two germline ends. The CDR3 region is CASSVGGGDYGYTF. In DNA, the CDR3 is TGTGCCAGCAGCGTAGGGGGAGGAGACTATGGCTACACCTTC.

The rearrangement links TRBV5-1 to TRBJ2-3; the D is unclear. Germline V gene lookup returns CDR1 SGHRS and CDR2 YFSETQ. Trimming shortened V by 2 bases and J by 3 bases, and 4 bases separated the two germline ends. There are 12 residues in the CDR3. The CDR3 nucleotides are TGCGCCAGCAGCTTCAGTACAGATACGCAGTATTTT. Its protein product is CASSFSTDTQYF.

This chain uses TRBV5-1 with TRBJ2-3; possible D gene TRBD1, 5 bases. This CDR3 region has 14 residues. V was shortened by 4 bases and J by 0 bases, with 9 bases between the two germline ends. CDR1 is SGHRS and CDR2 is YFSETQ in the germline V gene. The DNA of the CDR3 is TGCGCCAGCAGCCCGGACACTAGCACAGATACGCAGTATTTT. Its translation is CASSPDTSTDTQYF.

This rearrangement joins TRBV5-4 to TRBJ1-2, with 8 bases matching TRBD1. CDR1 SGHNT and CDR2 YYREEE come from the germline V gene (reference sequence). The CDR3 runs 16 residues. V was clipped by 4 bases and J by 4 bases; unmatched bases: 12. The CDR3 sequence is CASSPSVDRVVYGYTF. The CDR3 bases are TGTGCCAGCAGCCCCAGCGTGGACAGGGTAGTCTATGGCTACACCTTC.

This rearrangement joins TRBV19 to TRBJ2-1, with 9 bases aligning to TRBD2. The germline V gene encodes CDR1 LNHDA and CDR2 SQIVND (reference sequence). The J segment lost 0 bases and the V segment lost 2 bases, leaving 8 bases of the junction unmatched. The CDR3 loop spans 18 amino acids. CDR3 sequence (DNA): TGTGCCAGTAGTATAATGGCATGGCGGGGGGGCTCCTACAATGAGCAGTTCTTC. Encoded protein: CASSIMAWRGGSYNEQFF. Combining the CDR3 with reference TRBV19 and TRBJ2-1 gives the whole variable domain DGGITQSPKYLFRKEGQNVTLSCEQNLNHDAMYWYRQDPGQGLRLIYYSQIVNDFQKGDIAEGYSVSREKKESFPLTVTSAQKNPTAFYLCASSIMAWRGGSYNEQFFGPGTRLTVL.

The V and J genes are TRBV19 and TRBJ1-2; unclear D gene. CDR1 LNHDA and CDR2 SQIVND come from the germline V gene (reference sequence). V lost 3 bases and J 0 bases, leaving 8 bases between the germline ends. The CDR3 covers 14 residues. The CDR3 nucleotides are TGTGCCAGTAGTATCTTCGTTACTAACTATGGCTACACCTTC. Translated: CASSIFVTNYGYTF.

The V call is TRBV29-1, the J call TRBJ2-2; no clear D. The CDR3 runs 13 residues. Trimming removed 3 bases from V and 1 base from J, with 6 bases in between. The germline V gene has CDR1 SQVTM and CDR2 ANQGSEA. The CDR3 sequence: CSVDKGNTGELFF. The CDR3 nucleotides read TGCAGCGTTGACAAGGGGAACACCGGGGAGCTGTTTTTT.

The genes are TRBV7-2 and TRBJ2-3; TRBD2 might be the D (6 bases). Deletions cut 1 base from V and 7 bases from J, with 15 bases between. CDR1 and CDR2 (germline): SGHTA, FQGNSA. CDR3 length equals 15 residues. The CDR3 protein is CASSLERRASNTQYF. In DNA, the CDR3 is TGTGCCAGCAGCTTAGAGCGGAGGGCCTCAAATACGCAGTATTTT.

CDR3 residues: CASSTTFSGSSYEQYF. The CDR3, as DNA: TGCGCCAGCAGCACGACCTTTAGCGGGAGTTCCTACGAGCAGTACTTC. This rearrangement joins TRBV4-1 to TRBJ2-7; TRBD2 matches at 9 bases. Trimming cost V 5 bases and J 1 base; bases outside gene matches: 9. The CDR3 is 16 amino acids. Germline loops: CDR1 MGHRA, CDR2 YSYEKL.

The V and J genes are TRBV4-1 and TRBJ1-1; D gene ambiguous. CDR1 MGHRA and CDR2 YSYEKL come from the germline V gene. V was clipped by 3 bases and J by 2 bases, with 13 bases between them. This CDR3 is built from 15 residues. The CDR3 spells CASSQESRSNTEAFF. In DNA form, the CDR3 reads TGCGCCAGCAGCCAGGAAAGCAGGAGCAACACTGAAGCTTTCTTT.

The gene calls are TRBV7-9 and TRBJ2-1; D ambiguous. Looked up from germline, CDR1 is SEHNR and CDR2 is FQNEAQ (reference sequence). The length of the CDR3 is 13 residues. The germline V and J ends were trimmed by 5 bases and 5 bases, with 10 bases remaining between them. This CDR3 is CASSTRRDNEQFF. CDR3 sequence (DNA): TGTGCCAGCAGCACCCGTCGGGACAATGAGCAGTTCTTC.

This clone was observed once. This chain joins TRBV5-1 and TRBJ2-7, with 9 bases matching TRBD1. This CDR3 region has 14 residues. Losses at the gene ends were 4 bases for V and 3 bases for J; bases not matched to a gene: 5. From germline, CDR1 is SGHRS and CDR2 YFSETQ. The CDR3 protein is CASSTRQGGYEQYF. The DNA of the CDR3 is TGCGCCAGCAGCACACGACAGGGGGGCTACGAGCAGTACTTC.

The genes are TRBV9 and TRBJ1-1, with D hard to call. Germline V lookup: CDR1 SGDLS, CDR2 YYNGEE. Trimming left V 0 bases short and J 1 base short, with 4 bases between. The CDR3 length is 13 residues. This CDR3 is CASSVEENTEAFF. For the CDR3, the DNA is TGTGCCAGCAGCGTAGAAGAGAACACTGAAGCTTTCTTT.